The 30 T cell receptor beta chains below were found in one sample sequenced in a study of blood T cell repertoires in COVID-19. Generated by immunoSEQ multiplex PCR, the TCRdb table keeps only in-frame clones and is missing some. This sample has about 200,000 clones; over 70% occur once, and the top ten carry approximately 8%. The sample consisted of peripheral blood. The receptors stem from a woman of 80 years or more with acute or convalescent COVID-19.

This clone was seen a few times. J is TRBJ2-1 and V is TRBV27; possibly TRBD2 for D (5 bases). CDR1 is MNHEY and CDR2 is SMNVEV in the germline V gene (reference sequence). The CDR3 has 18 residues. V was pared by 2 bases and J by 4 bases, with 21 bases between. The CDR3 nucleotides read TGTGCCAGCAGTTTAGAGGGCGGTATGAGTTATTCTTACAATGAGCAGTTCTTC. Translating gives CASSLEGGMSYSYNEQFF.

The CDR3 DNA follows: TGTGCCAGCAGCCCAGACAGCAACTATGGCTACACCTTC. This codes for CASSPDSNYGYTF. This chain links TRBV11-2 with TRBJ1-2; D might be TRBD1 (5 bases). The V gene's germline CDR1 is SGHAT and CDR2 FQNNGV. There are 13 residues in the CDR3. Trimming took off 5 bases at V and 2 bases at J, with 9 bases between the two ends.

The chain recombines TRBV19 with TRBJ1-5, with 7 bases that match TRBD1. This CDR3 has 14 residues. The germline CDR1 and CDR2 sequences are LNHDA and SQIVND (reference sequence). Trimming took 6 bases from V and 5 from J; bases not matched to a gene: 7. This CDR3 reads CASSRQGQYQPQHF. The CDR3 DNA is TGTGCCAGTAGCCGACAGGGACAATATCAGCCCCAGCATTTT.

The chain employs TRBV28 and TRBJ1-6; a weak D match, TRBD1 (5 bases). Trimming stripped 3 bases from V and 10 bases from J, with 13 bases between. Germline CDR1 MDHEN, CDR2 SYDVKM. The CDR3 is 14 amino acids. CDR3 protein: CASSFPRALSPLHF. In nucleotides, the CDR3 is TGTGCCAGCAGTTTCCCCAGGGCGCTATCACCCCTCCACTTT.

The chain recombines TRBV5-4 with TRBJ2-7; TRBD1 is a possible D gene (7 bases). Per germline, CDR1 SGHNT and CDR2 YYREEE (reference sequence). This CDR3 has 14 amino acids. V shed 0 bases and J shed 6 bases, with 13 bases lying between them. This CDR3 is CASSLGQGGGEQYF. DNA for the CDR3: TGTGCCAGCAGCTTGGGACAGGGAGGAGGCGAGCAGTACTTC.

The DNA of the CDR3 is TGTGCCAGCAGGCACGCCGGGGGGAATCTTGTTGGCTACACCTTC. Protein product: CASRHAGGNLVGYTF. V gene TRBV7-2 combines with J gene TRBJ1-2, with D possibly matching TRBD1 (5 bases). V dropped 6 bases and J dropped 7 bases, with 21 bases sitting between them. Germline V gene data show CDR1 as SGHTA and CDR2 as FQGNSA. This CDR3 has 15 amino acids.

Concerning this clone: The identical CDR3 is also encoded by other nucleotide sequences in the sample. This rearrangement joins TRBV19 to TRBJ2-7; 8 nucleotides match TRBD2. J gave up 4 bases and V 6 bases, and 5 bases lay outside the gene matches. The CDR3 totals 13 residues. Germline-derived CDR1 and CDR2 are LNHDA and SQIVND (reference sequence). This chain's CDR3 is CASSGTSGYEQYF. In DNA, the CDR3 is TGTGCCAGTAGCGGAACTAGCGGATACGAGCAGTACTTC.

This chain joins TRBV3-1 (or the pseudogene TRBV3-2) and TRBJ2-5; 8 nucleotides line up with TRBD1. Per the germline V gene, CDR1 is LGHDT and CDR2 is YNNKEL (reference sequence). Trimming cost V 1 base and J 6 bases; bases outside gene matches: 13. CDR3 length equals 17 residues. The CDR3 DNA reads as TGTGCCAGCAGCCAAGCTACCCAGGGGGCTTTGGGGAAGACCCAGTACTTC. Residues: CASSQATQGALGKTQYF.

The CDR3 sequence is CASSRTSGRALGTGELFF. CDR3 sequence (DNA): TGCGCCAGCAGCAGGACTAGCGGGAGGGCCCTTGGCACCGGGGAGCTGTTTTTT. The V gene is TRBV10-1, the J gene TRBJ2-2; 15 nucleotides line up with TRBD2. The junction had 9 bases not matched to a gene; V was cut back by 6 bases and J by 4 bases. Germline assignment: CDR1 WNHNN and CDR2 SYGVQD (reference sequence). The CDR3 contains 18 residues.

This clone appeared a few times. Other nucleotide sequences in the sample specify the same CDR3. The chain carries TRBV3-1 (or the pseudogene TRBV3-2) and TRBJ1-1; D unclear. The V gene lost 3 bases and the J gene lost 6 bases, with 5 bases spanning the gap. The CDR3 covers 11 residues. From germline, CDR1 is LGHDT and CDR2 YNNKEL (reference sequence). CDR3 in amino acids: CASSQAAEAFF. The CDR3 DNA follows: TGTGCCAGCAGCCAGGCGGCTGAAGCTTTCTTT.

The J gene is TRBJ2-7, the V gene TRBV3-1 (or the pseudogene TRBV3-2); 12 nucleotides align to TRBD2. Per germline, CDR1 LGHDT and CDR2 YNNKEL (reference sequence). Losses at the gene ends were 3 bases for V and 2 bases for J; bases not matched to a gene: 5. The CDR3 is 16 residues long. CDR3 amino acids: CASSQTLAGGAYEQYF. In DNA form, the CDR3 reads TGTGCCAGCAGCCAGACTCTAGCGGGGGGGGCCTACGAGCAGTACTTC.

The chain carries TRBV11-2 and TRBJ1-5, with a weak D call TRBD1 (5 bases). There are 16 residues in the CDR3. Germline loops: CDR1 SGHAT, CDR2 FQNNGV. Trimming removed 2 bases at V and 2 bases at J, with 13 bases between. CDR3: CASSLFGGGGNQPQHF. The CDR3 DNA reads TGTGCCAGCAGCTTATTTGGGGGGGGAGGCAATCAGCCCCAGCATTTT.

V usage is TRBV7-3 and J usage is TRBJ2-5; 7 bases line up with TRBD2. The germline CDR1 and CDR2 sequences are SGHTA and FQGTGA. The CDR3 contains 15 residues. The ends lost 5 bases at V and 2 bases at J; junction bases unmatched: 8. CDR3 sequence reads: CASSIGGRGQETQYF. CDR3 DNA sequence: TGTGCCAGCAGCATAGGTGGGAGGGGACAAGAGACCCAGTACTTC.

This chain joins TRBV6-6 and TRBJ2-7, with 7 bases that match TRBD1. CDR1 is MNHNY, CDR2 SVGAGI, per germline (reference sequence). The V segment lost 4 bases and the J segment 0 bases; nucleotides outside the gene matches: 6. This CDR3 has 15 amino acids. The CDR3 sequence is CASSSTGTVSYEQYF. The CDR3 DNA is TGTGCCAGCAGTTCAACCGGGACAGTCTCCTACGAGCAGTACTTC.

The genes are TRBV29-1 and TRBJ2-2, with TRBD1 as a possible D gene (5 bases). Germline CDR1 reads SQVTM; CDR2 reads ANQGSEA. The CDR3 runs to 13 residues. V was clipped by 7 bases and J by 4 bases, with 13 bases between them. CDR3 bases: TGCAGCGCCCATCAGCAGGGCACCGGGGAGCTGTTTTTT. As protein: CSAHQQGTGELFF.

This clone has just a few counts. This chain uses TRBV12-3 or TRBV12-4 with TRBJ2-5; D is undetermined. The CDR3 contains 12 residues. V was trimmed by 3 bases and J by 6 bases, leaving 8 bases between them. CDR3 coding DNA: TGTGCCAGCAGTTTCGCGGAGCAGACCCAGTACTTC. Its protein product is CASSFAEQTQYF.

The rearrangement links TRBV6-5 to TRBJ1-1, with TRBD1 as a possible D gene (5 bases). With 5 bases removed from V and 5 bases from J, the gap between germline ends came to 18 bases. Germline V gene data show CDR1 as MNHEY and CDR2 as SVGAGI. This CDR3 is built from 15 residues. As DNA, the CDR3 is TGTGCCAGCAGTACCGCCGGGGGGGTTCGGACTGAAGCTTTCTTT. It is translated as CASSTAGGVRTEAFF.

The chain recombines TRBV5-1 with TRBJ2-1; D is perhaps TRBD2 (5 bases). The CDR3 runs to 15 residues. From germline, CDR1 is SGHRS and CDR2 YFSETQ. Trimming pared 0 bases from V and 2 bases from J, leaving 9 bases between. Here the CDR3 reads CASSLDRGTYNEQFF. The CDR3 nucleotides are TGCGCCAGCAGCTTGGATCGGGGTACCTACAATGAGCAGTTCTTC.

The chain has TRBV19 and TRBJ1-5; D perhaps matches TRBD1 (5 bases). V was shortened by 7 bases and J by 11 bases, with 18 bases between the two germline ends. The CDR3 has 13 amino acids. Germline CDR1 is LNHDA and CDR2 is SQIVND (reference sequence). This chain's CDR3 is CASNPTGQQAQHF. The CDR3 region has the DNA TGTGCCAGTAATCCTACTGGCCAACAGGCCCAGCATTTT.

V usage is TRBV27 and J usage is TRBJ2-7, with 10 bases lining up with TRBD2. The germline gives CDR1 MNHEY, CDR2 SMNVEV (reference sequence). The CDR3 contains 15 residues. V lost 6 bases and J lost 5; bases outside the gene matches: 10. The CDR3 loop is CASRPAGGPINEQYF. For the CDR3, the DNA is TGTGCCAGCAGACCAGCGGGAGGGCCAATAAACGAGCAGTACTTC.

The chain couples TRBV6-4 to TRBJ2-3, with TRBD2 matching 10 bases. This CDR3 has 16 amino acids. J was trimmed by 2 bases and V by 5 bases; bases with no gene match: 7. In germline, CDR1 is MRHNA, CDR2 SNTAGT. The CDR3 spells CASSPLAGDNTDTQYF. The CDR3 DNA reads TGTGCCAGCAGTCCGCTAGCGGGAGATAACACAGATACGCAGTATTTT.

The chain is built from TRBV7-6 and TRBJ1-3; tentatively, D is TRBD1 (6 bases). The CDR3 sequence is 15 residues long. V was trimmed by 4 bases and J by 0 bases, leaving 10 bases between them. Germline loops: CDR1 SGHVS, CDR2 FNYEAQ. CDR3 loop: CASSSGRGSGNTIYF. In nucleotides, the CDR3 is TGTGCCAGCAGCTCGGGCAGGGGCTCTGGAAACACCATATATTTT. Drawing the rest from reference TRBV7-6 and TRBJ1-3, the complete variable domain is GAGVSQSPRYKVTKRGQDVALRCDPISGHVSLYWYRQALGQGPEFLTYFNYEAQQDKSGLPNDRFSAERPEGSISTLTIQRTEQRDSAMYRCASSSGRGSGNTIYFGEGSWLTVV.

The V call is TRBV11-3, the J call TRBJ1-1; the D gene is possibly TRBD1 (6 bases). CDR1 is SGHNT, CDR2 YENEEA, per germline. This CDR3 spans 15 amino acids. V dropped 1 base and J dropped 1 base, with 10 bases sitting between them. CDR3 sequence (DNA): TGTGCCAGCAGCTTAGGAGGGGACAAGAACACTGAAGCTTTCTTT. Its translation: CASSLGGDKNTEAFF. The full variable domain, its missing parts supplied by reference TRBV11-3 and TRBJ1-1, is EAGVVQSPRYKIIEKKQPVAFWCNPISGHNTLYWYLQNLGQGPELLIRYENEEAVDDSQLPKDRFSAERLKGVDSTLKIQPAELGDSAVYLCASSLGGDKNTEAFFGQGTRLTVV.

The gene calls are TRBV6-5 and TRBJ1-4, with 7 bases identical to TRBD1. Germline assignment: CDR1 MNHEY and CDR2 SVGAGI. With 8 bases clipped from V and 8 bases from J, the junction kept 11 bases outside the gene matches. This CDR3 contains 14 residues. CDR3 bases: TGTGCCAGCGATACAGGGGTAATTCGAGAAAAACTGTTTTTT. Translating it yields CASDTGVIREKLFF.

The chain recombines TRBV3-1 (or the pseudogene TRBV3-2) with TRBJ2-2; the match to TRBD2 covers 8 bases. J lost 9 bases, V lost 3 bases, and 6 bases had no gene match. From germline, CDR1 is LGHDT and CDR2 YNNKEL (reference sequence). The CDR3 consists of 14 residues. The CDR3 sequence is CASSHQAGARELFF. In DNA, the CDR3 is TGTGCCAGCAGCCATCAAGCGGGGGCCCGGGAGCTGTTTTTT.

The V call is TRBV5-4, the J call TRBJ2-7; 10 bases are a match to TRBD2. The CDR3 consists of 15 residues. The J segment lost 4 bases and the V segment lost 3 bases, leaving 7 bases of the junction unmatched. Germline CDR1 reads SGHNT; CDR2 reads YYREEE (reference sequence). This chain's CDR3 is CASSSVTSGDYEQYF. CDR3 bases: TGTGCCAGCAGCTCAGTAACTAGCGGGGATTACGAGCAGTACTTC.

The V call is TRBV5-1, the J call TRBJ1-4; weak D call: TRBD1 (5 bases). The germline V gene has CDR1 SGHRS and CDR2 YFSETQ. There are 14 residues in the CDR3. Trimming removed 0 bases from V and 6 bases from J, with 9 bases in between. CDR3 DNA: TGCGCCAGCAGCTTGGCCAGGGTTGATGAAAAACTGTTTTTT. It yields the protein CASSLARVDEKLFF.

The chain recombines TRBV5-1 with TRBJ1-1; perhaps TRBD1 as D (6 bases). V lost 2 bases and J 1 base, leaving 12 bases between the germline ends. The CDR3 spans 15 residues. CDR1 and CDR2 (germline): SGHRS, YFSETQ. The DNA of the CDR3 is TGCGCCAGCAGCTTACAGGGTGGGAAGAACACTGAAGCTTTCTTT. Translated: CASSLQGGKNTEAFF.

This chain links TRBV7-2 with TRBJ1-4; 8 bases fit TRBD1. V lost 5 bases, J lost 5 bases, and 7 bases stayed unmatched. Per germline, CDR1 SGHTA and CDR2 FQGNSA. The CDR3 runs 15 residues. CDR3 in DNA: TGTGCCAGCAGCCCAAGGACAGGGAGAAATGAAAAACTGTTTTTT. It translates to CASSPRTGRNEKLFF.

The rearrangement joins TRBV25-1 to TRBJ2-7; TRBD2 matches 9 bases. The V segment lost 4 bases and the J segment 4 bases; nucleotides outside the gene matches: 8. Germline V gene lookup returns CDR1 MGHDK and CDR2 SYGVNS. The CDR3 loop spans 15 amino acids. CDR3 in DNA: TGTGCCAGCAGTGTCCTTAGCGGGAGTAGTTACGAGCAGTACTTC. This gives the protein CASSVLSGSSYEQYF.